This paragraph reports one T cell receptor (beta chain). Its specific antigen is unknown. The input lacks base qualities; no much larger clone sits a single base away. Cut back by 5 bases and 7 bases, the V and J ends lie 18 bases apart. Taken from the germline V gene, the CDR1 and CDR2 loops are SGHTA and FQGNSA. The CDR3 goes from the cysteine to the phenylalanine over 14 residues. Only the CDR3 DNA is retained, 42 bases long and in frame from the first base. The protocol used for the library was the immunoSEQ multiplex PCR assay. On the authors' methods: A statistical classification framework was built to diagnose cytomegalovirus status from the catalog of TCR beta chain sequences. TCRdb limited this immuneACCESS table to in-frame rearrangements with V and J called. A share of clones is missing; checked studies link under half to unresolved V genes, and the rest is unexplained. That table supplies the V and J calls and clone size; D and trimming were determined from the DNA. The sample records roughly 180,000 clones, around nine tenths of which are singletons. The ten largest clonotypes hold 6% to 8.5% of the sample.

The donors belonged to the validation cohort of about 120 subjects, which was separate from the approximately 680-subject first cohort. The data stem from a study of cytomegalovirus exposure and HLA in healthy donors (dated by TCRdb to 2016 to 2017). With respect to the entire study: The roughly 670 repertoires of the first cohort and the approximately 110 validation repertoires were produced on the same platform, according to a later analysis. The aim of the study was to test whether cataloging public T cell receptors could identify signatures of past pathogen exposure. A separate validation cohort of some 130 different subjects was used in addition to the approximately 610-subject first cohort. High-throughput TCR immunosequencing, statistical association of individual TCRs with disease status, and machine learning were combined to predict cytomegalovirus infection status. What the research found in general, with its limitations: A later analysis had no HLA typing for the validation cohort, so co-occurrence there was scored across all 120 or so repertoires. Subsequent analysis determined that TCRs grouped into clusters in the first cohort also showed a tendency toward co-occurrence across the roughly 120 validation repertoires, and approximately 94% of cluster scores exceeded 0. A few of the identified cytomegalovirus-associated TCR beta chains were confirmed in vitro to be specific for cytomegalovirus antigens. While some public TCRs were present in many individuals, most TCR sequences turned up only very rarely across donors. The authors suggested that the approach could potentially be generalized to other disease states and immunological phenotypes. Cytomegalovirus status was reported to be diagnosed by the classifier with high specificity and sensitivity in both the original and validation cohorts. The study listed 164 TCR beta chains as associated with cytomegalovirus.

Sequenced input: PBMCs. The rearrangement joined TRBV7-2 to TRBJ2-7; the D gene is perhaps TRBD1 or TRBD2, each of them matching over 5 bases. The receptor's source is a man under 40 in good health and CMV-seropositive. The CDR3 sequence is CASSAVHLGREQYF. The nucleotides are TGTGCCAGCAGCGCCGTCCACCTGGGACGGGAGCAGTACTTC.